Below are 26 T cell receptor beta chains sequenced from a single sample in a study of shared clonotypes between healthy human individuals. Some clones are missing from TCRdb's copy, which holds only in-frame ones; the method was immunoSEQ multiplex PCR. The sample yields about 690,000 clones, 90% seen once. Sequenced sample: memory CD8+ T cells from PBMCs. The sample's subset: CD45RO+ cells pooled with CCR7-negative TemRA cells. The receptors here all came from a man in his late teens or twenties in good health. Some clones in this sample may be carry-over from other donors' samples.

The chain recombines TRBV5-1 with TRBJ1-5; perhaps TRBD1 as D (5 bases). The germline V and J ends were trimmed by 0 bases and 0 bases, with 22 bases remaining between them. There are 20 residues in the CDR3. Per germline, CDR1 SGHRS and CDR2 YFSETQ. CDR3 DNA: TGCGCCAGCAGCTTGGCCCCCCTTTTGCCGGGGCAGCATAGCAATCAGCCCCAGCATTTT. Translated: CASSLAPLLPGQHSNQPQHF.

The chain combines TRBV28 with TRBJ2-1; possibly TRBD2 for D (6 bases). V was trimmed by 5 bases and J by 2 bases, leaving 16 bases between them. Germline V CDR1 and CDR2: MDHEN, SYDVKM. This CDR3 region has 16 residues. In nucleotides, the CDR3 is TGTGCCAGCAGTCACCTAGCGCGAGAAGCCTACAATGAGCAGTTCTTC. This codes for CASSHLAREAYNEQFF.

The chain couples TRBV7-9 to TRBJ2-1; D not certain. Trimming removed 1 base at V and 0 bases at J, with 13 bases between. The germline V gene encodes CDR1 SEHNR and CDR2 FQNEAQ (reference sequence). The CDR3 loop spans 17 amino acids. CDR3 in amino acids: CASSLGQARSSYNEQFF. In nucleotides, the CDR3 is TGTGCCAGCAGCTTAGGCCAAGCTAGGAGCTCCTACAATGAGCAGTTCTTC. Together with reference TRBV7-9 and TRBJ2-1, the CDR3 gives the full variable domain: DTGVSQNPRHKITKRGQNVTFRCDPISEHNRLYWYRQTLGQGPEFLTYFQNEAQLEKSRLLSDRFSAERPKGSFSTLEIQRTEQGDSAMYLCASSLGQARSSYNEQFFGPGTRLTVL.

As to this clone: The same CDR3 arises from other DNA sequences in this sample as well. The chain uses TRBV5-1 and TRBJ1-1; D gene unclear. This CDR3 contains 13 residues. The germline V and J ends were trimmed by 5 bases and 1 base, with 9 bases remaining between them. Germline V gene sequence: CDR1 SGHRS, CDR2 YFSETQ. The CDR3 is CASSFGGNTEAFF. In DNA form, the CDR3 reads TGCGCCAGCAGTTTTGGCGGGAACACTGAAGCTTTCTTT.

The rearrangement links TRBV27 to TRBJ2-1; TRBD2 agrees at 7 bases. Per the germline V gene, CDR1 is MNHEY and CDR2 is SMNVEV (reference sequence). The CDR3 sequence is 15 residues long. Trimming removed 5 bases from V and 9 bases from J; junction bases left unmatched: 13. The CDR3 spells CASSPMGGRAFEQFF. For the CDR3, the DNA is TGTGCCAGCAGTCCCATGGGTGGGAGGGCATTTGAGCAGTTCTTC.

The chain has TRBV19 and TRBJ2-4; 8 bases align to TRBD1. J lost 1 base, V lost 2 bases, and 4 bases had no gene match. The length of the CDR3 is 16 residues. Germline CDR1 LNHDA, CDR2 SQIVND (reference sequence). CDR3 loop: CASSITTGGAKNIQYF. CDR3 in DNA: TGTGCCAGTAGTATAACAACAGGGGGGGCCAAAAACATTCAGTACTTC.

The V and J genes are TRBV6-6 and TRBJ2-7; D is possibly TRBD2 (6 bases). Germline loops: CDR1 MNHNY, CDR2 SVGAGI (reference sequence). V gave up 2 bases and J gave up 1 base, with 9 bases separating them. The CDR3 length is 14 residues. Here the CDR3 reads CASSYLGGSYEQYF. CDR3 DNA: TGTGCCAGCAGTTACCTCGGGGGTTCCTACGAGCAGTACTTC.

The V gene is TRBV27, the J gene TRBJ2-7, with D possibly being TRBD2 (6 bases). Looked up from germline, CDR1 is MNHEY and CDR2 is SMNVEV (reference sequence). CDR3 length equals 14 residues. The V end was cut by 5 bases, the J end by 2 bases, with 13 bases between. The CDR3 loop is CASSGGLNPYEQYF. The CDR3 bases are TGTGCCAGCAGTGGGGGACTGAATCCCTACGAGCAGTACTTC.

CDR3: CASSETRQGDNYGYTF. In nucleotides, the CDR3 is TGTGCCAGCAGTGAAACCCGACAGGGCGATAACTATGGCTACACCTTC. The chain carries TRBV6-1 and TRBJ1-2; 7 nucleotides match TRBD1. Trimming removed 2 bases from V and 1 base from J; junction bases left unmatched: 7. Germline loops: CDR1 MNHNS, CDR2 SASEGT. The CDR3 has 16 amino acids.

This clone occurred once. V usage is TRBV6-5 and J usage is TRBJ2-2; D perhaps matches TRBD2 (6 bases). Trimming took off 6 bases at V and 6 bases at J, with 14 bases between the two ends. The CDR3 spans 14 residues. Germline V gene data show CDR1 as MNHEY and CDR2 as SVGAGI. CDR3: CASSPNGGAGELFF. The DNA for the CDR3 is TGTGCCAGCAGCCCCAACGGCGGGGCCGGGGAGCTGTTTTTT.

The chain is built from TRBV5-1 and TRBJ2-5, with 9 bases fitting TRBD1. The CDR3 sequence is 15 residues long. Germline V gene lookup returns CDR1 SGHRS and CDR2 YFSETQ. J was trimmed by 4 bases and V by 3 bases; bases with no gene match: 7. CDR3 protein: CASSYSGTGLETQYF. CDR3 bases: TGCGCCAGCAGCTACTCCGGGACAGGGCTAGAGACCCAGTACTTC.

The V gene is TRBV6-1, the J gene TRBJ1-1; D is perhaps TRBD1 (5 bases). Trimming shortened V by 1 base and J by 5 bases, and 11 bases separated the two germline ends. The CDR3 has 14 amino acids. In germline, CDR1 is MNHNS, CDR2 SASEGT. The CDR3 spells CASSEEEGWTEAFF. CDR3 sequence (DNA): TGTGCCAGCAGTGAAGAAGAGGGGTGGACTGAAGCTTTCTTT.

The chain carries TRBV7-8 and TRBJ2-7, with unresolved D. Trimming shortened V by 3 bases and J by 5 bases, and 14 bases separated the two germline ends. CDR3 length: 14 amino acids. The germline V gene encodes CDR1 SGHVS and CDR2 FQNEAQ. The CDR3 DNA is TGTGCCAGCAGCTTCTCTGGAAGATTCAACGAGCAGTACTTC. Amino acid sequence: CASSFSGRFNEQYF.

This rearrangement joins TRBV29-1 to TRBJ1-3; D gene uncertain. V was shortened by 7 bases and J by 0 bases, with 16 bases between the two germline ends. The CDR3 has 15 residues. Germline-derived CDR1 and CDR2 are SQVTM and ANQGSEA. CDR3 amino acids: CSGVFTESSGNTIYF. The CDR3 DNA sequence: TGCAGCGGGGTATTTACAGAGAGCTCTGGAAACACCATATATTTT.

This rearrangement joins TRBV4-3 to TRBJ2-1, with D perhaps assigned TRBD1 or TRBD2 (5 bases each). The V end was cut by 0 bases, the J end by 3 bases, with 15 bases between. This CDR3 is 17 amino acids long. Germline V lookup: CDR1 LGHNA, CDR2 YSLEER. In nucleotides, the CDR3 is TGCGCCAGCAGCCAAGATTTGGGGGAGATGGGCTACAATGAGCAGTTCTTC. It specifies CASSQDLGEMGYNEQFF.

The chain carries TRBV10-2 and TRBJ2-1; D could derive from TRBD1 or TRBD2 (5 bases each). The ends were cut back, 4 bases at V and 9 bases at J, with 10 bases in the middle. CDR3 length: 12 amino acids. The germline V gene has CDR1 WSHSY and CDR2 SAAADI. The CDR3 here is CASSGGTGEQFF. DNA of the CDR3: TGCGCCAGCAGTGGTGGGACGGGTGAGCAGTTCTTC.

The chain links TRBV9 to TRBJ1-3; D unclear. The CDR3 totals 16 residues. Germline values: CDR1 SGDLS, CDR2 YYNGEE. Deletions cut 0 bases from V and 4 bases from J, with 14 bases between. The CDR3 DNA follows: TGTGCCAGCAGCGTAGAGGTCGGCAGAGCCGGAAACACCATATATTTT. The encoded protein is CASSVEVGRAGNTIYF.

CDR3 loop: CATSAGDSNQPQHF. In DNA form, the CDR3 reads TGTGCCACCAGCGCAGGGGACAGCAATCAGCCCCAGCATTTT. This chain links TRBV15 with TRBJ1-5; the D gene is possibly TRBD1 (6 bases). Trimming removed 5 bases from V and 1 base from J, with 9 bases in between. CDR3 length: 14 residues. The germline gives CDR1 LNHNV, CDR2 YYDKDF (reference sequence).

The rearrangement links TRBV4-2 to TRBJ1-5; D is undetermined. Looked up from germline, CDR1 is LGHNA and CDR2 is YNFKEQ. V lost 0 bases and J lost 7, with 10 bases in between. This CDR3 has 14 amino acids. The CDR3, as DNA: TGTGCCAGCAGCCAAGAACGAGGAGTCCAGCCCCAGCATTTT. This codes for CASSQERGVQPQHF.

About this clone: Other DNA variants within this sample encode the same CDR3. V usage is TRBV27 and J usage is TRBJ2-7, with D possibly TRBD2 on 6 matching bases. Trimming stripped 2 bases from V and 4 bases from J, with 12 bases between. The CDR3 covers 14 residues. CDR1 and CDR2 (germline): MNHEY, SMNVEV (reference sequence). The CDR3 nucleotides are TGTGCCAGCAGTTTACGGGCTAGCGCATACGAGCAGTACTTC. It specifies CASSLRASAYEQYF.

This chain joins TRBV7-9 and TRBJ1-4, with D possibly TRBD1 on 6 matching bases. The CDR3 loop spans 18 amino acids. V dropped 5 bases and J dropped 2 bases, with 21 bases sitting between them. Germline V gives CDR1 SEHNR, CDR2 FQNEAQ (reference sequence). The CDR3 nucleotides read TGTGCCAGCAGCACAACATCGGGGGCGCAGTCGACTAATGAAAAACTGTTTTTT. Amino acids: CASSTTSGAQSTNEKLFF.

The rearrangement links TRBV9 to TRBJ2-3, with 8 bases aligning to TRBD2. CDR1 is SGDLS, CDR2 YYNGEE, per germline. The trim removed 0 bases at V and 1 base at J, leaving 7 bases unmatched. This CDR3 is 17 amino acids long. The CDR3 reads CASSVEGGLVGTDTQYF. CDR3 nucleotides: TGTGCCAGCAGCGTAGAGGGGGGACTAGTGGGCACAGATACGCAGTATTTT. Full variable domain (rest looked up from reference TRBV9 and TRBJ2-3): DSGVTQTPKHLITATGQRVTLRCSPRSGDLSVYWYQQSLDQGLQFLIQYYNGEERAKGNILERFSAQQFPDLHSELNLSSLELGDSALYFCASSVEGGLVGTDTQYFGPGTRLTVL.

This chain uses TRBV28 with TRBJ2-3; D not certain. Between the trimmed V and J ends, which lost 2 bases and 0 bases, there was a span of 12 bases. CDR1 is MDHEN, CDR2 SYDVKM, per germline. The CDR3 sequence is 16 residues long. For the CDR3, the DNA is TGTGCCAGCAGTTTAGTTTCCTACTCTAGCACAGATACGCAGTATTTT. It codes for CASSLVSYSSTDTQYF.

This chain uses TRBV27 with TRBJ2-7; D is uncertain. Per the germline V gene, CDR1 is MNHEY and CDR2 is SMNVEV (reference sequence). V lost 3 bases and J 1 base, leaving 7 bases between the germline ends. The CDR3 covers 13 residues. The CDR3 reads CASSFRRSYEQYF. The CDR3, as DNA: TGTGCCAGCAGTTTTCGGAGATCCTACGAGCAGTACTTC.

This chain joins TRBV7-9 and TRBJ2-7; 9 bases fit TRBD1. Germline lookup yields CDR1 SEHNR and CDR2 FQNEAQ (reference sequence). The CDR3 runs 17 residues. V was pared by 3 bases and J by 3 bases, with 12 bases of the junction left unmatched. CDR3 sequence reads: CASSLARGQGRGYEQYF. CDR3 nucleotides: TGTGCCAGCAGCTTGGCCCGGGGACAGGGACGGGGCTACGAGCAGTACTTC.

V gene TRBV9 combines with J gene TRBJ2-1; the D is unclear. Trimming removed 0 bases from V and 9 bases from J, with 13 bases in between. Germline CDR1 is SGDLS and CDR2 is YYNGEE. This CDR3 comprises 14 residues. DNA of the CDR3: TGTGCCAGCAGCGTAGTCGCGCAAGTGGGTGAGCAGTTCTTC. Translation: CASSVVAQVGEQFF.